This is a list of T cell receptor beta chains from one sample in a study of cytomegalovirus exposure and HLA in healthy donors. The repertoire was sequenced with immunoSEQ multiplex PCR; TCRdb's copy has only in-frame clones and lacks some. In the table there are some 80,000 clones, approximately 95% of which are singletons. Source material: PBMCs. The receptors originated from a woman younger than 35 in good health and CMV-seronegative. Each CDR3 is given with its conserved first and last residue. The D gene is left open where the match is weak. A clone size is listed for some rows: how often the clone was seen (once, few, many), or a class if it is expanded.

J gene: TRBJ2-1
clone size: -
D gene: -
V gene: TRBV27
CDR3 DNA: TGTGCCAGCAGTTTAGGCCCTGGGGGGACGGATGAGCAGTTCTTC
CDR3 protein: CASSLGPGGTDEQFF

J gene: TRBJ2-2
clone size: -
D gene: -
V gene: TRBV7-9
CDR3 DNA: TGTGCCAGCAGCTTAGCGTCCAACAGGGACCGGAACACCGGGGAGCTGTTTTTT
CDR3 protein: CASSLASNRDRNTGELFF

J gene: TRBJ1-4
clone size: -
D gene: TRBD1
V gene: TRBV4-3
CDR3 DNA: TGCGCCAGCAGCGAAGGGGACAGGTGGGCTGAAAAACTGTTTTTT
CDR3 protein: CASSEGDRWAEKLFF

J gene: TRBJ2-7
clone size: -
D gene: -
V gene: TRBV20-1
CDR3 DNA: TGCAGTGCTAGTAGCACCCCGGGGCAGTACTTC
CDR3 protein: CSASSTPGQYF

J gene: TRBJ1-2
clone size: -
D gene: -
V gene: TRBV11-2
CDR3 DNA: TGTGCCAGCAGCTTAGGACAGGTGAACTATGGCTACACCTTC
CDR3 protein: CASSLGQVNYGYTF

J gene: TRBJ2-1
clone size: -
D gene: TRBD2
V gene: TRBV30
CDR3 DNA: TGTGCCTGGAGTGTAATTGCCCCCCTAGCGGGAGGGGCCAATGAGCAGTTCTTC
CDR3 protein: CAWSVIAPLAGGANEQFF

J gene: TRBJ2-7
clone size: once
D gene: -
V gene: TRBV21-1
CDR3 DNA: TGTGCCAGCAGCAAATCGGTCCCGGACAGGGTATCCTACGAGCAGTACTTC
CDR3 protein: CASSKSVPDRVSYEQYF

J gene: TRBJ1-1
clone size: -
D gene: TRBD1
V gene: TRBV2
CDR3 DNA: TGTGCCAGCATTCAGGGACAGGCCAACACTGAAGCTTTCTTT
CDR3 protein: CASIQGQANTEAFF

J gene: TRBJ1-3
clone size: -
D gene: TRBD1
V gene: TRBV25-1
CDR3 DNA: TGTGCCAGCAGCGCTGGACAGGTCCTCTCTGGAAACACCATATATTTT
CDR3 protein: CASSAGQVLSGNTIYF

J gene: TRBJ2-1
clone size: -
D gene: TRBD2
V gene: TRBV7-8
CDR3 DNA: TGTGCCAGCAGCTCAAGGGTATTCCTAGCGGGAGTTGAGCAGTTCTTC
CDR3 protein: CASSSRVFLAGVEQFF

J gene: TRBJ1-2
clone size: -
D gene: -
V gene: TRBV2
CDR3 DNA: TGTGCCGCCGAAGAGGAGCTCTTCTATGGCTACACCTTC
CDR3 protein: CAAEEELFYGYTF

J gene: TRBJ2-7
clone size: -
D gene: -
V gene: TRBV9
CDR3 DNA: TGTGCCAGCAGCGCCAGGACAGCCCCCGACATCGAGCAGTACTTC
CDR3 protein: CASSARTAPDIEQYF

J gene: TRBJ1-2
clone size: -
D gene: -
V gene: TRBV5-6
CDR3 DNA: TGTGCCAGCAGCTTGCGGGTTGGCTACACCTTC
CDR3 protein: CASSLRVGYTF

J gene: TRBJ2-7
clone size: -
D gene: -
V gene: TRBV28
CDR3 DNA: TGTGCCAGCAGTTTAGTCCGCTACGAGCAGTACTTC
CDR3 protein: CASSLVRYEQYF

J gene: TRBJ1-5
clone size: -
D gene: TRBD1
V gene: TRBV4-3
CDR3 DNA: TGCGCCAGCAGCCAACGGACAGGAAATCAGCCCCAGCATTTT
CDR3 protein: CASSQRTGNQPQHF

J gene: TRBJ1-2
clone size: once
D gene: -
V gene: TRBV6-5
CDR3 DNA: TGTGCCAGCAGTTACTTCGGGTCTGCTGGCTACACCTTC
CDR3 protein: CASSYFGSAGYTF

J gene: TRBJ1-5
clone size: -
D gene: TRBD1
V gene: TRBV7-9
CDR3 DNA: TGTGCCAGCAGCCGGACAGGGCAAAGCAATCAGCCCCAGCATTTT
CDR3 protein: CASSRTGQSNQPQHF

J gene: TRBJ1-1
clone size: -
D gene: TRBD1
V gene: TRBV5-1
CDR3 DNA: TGCGCCAGCAGCCCGGGACAGACGAACACTGAAGCTTTCTTT
CDR3 protein: CASSPGQTNTEAFF

J gene: TRBJ2-1
clone size: -
D gene: TRBD2
V gene: TRBV7-8
CDR3 DNA: TGTGCCAGCAGCGCGGTGGGACTATCTTACAATGAGCAGTTCTTC
CDR3 protein: CASSAVGLSYNEQFF

J gene: TRBJ1-1
clone size: -
D gene: -
V gene: TRBV2
CDR3 DNA: TGTGCCAGCAGTGATGGGAGGGGCGTTGACACTGAAGCTTTCTTT
CDR3 protein: CASSDGRGVDTEAFF

J gene: TRBJ2-7
clone size: few
D gene: -
V gene: TRBV7-6
CDR3 DNA: TGTGCCAGCAGCTTACGGGCGGGGGAGCAGTACTTC
CDR3 protein: CASSLRAGEQYF

J gene: TRBJ1-1
clone size: -
D gene: TRBD1
V gene: TRBV28
CDR3 DNA: TGTGCCAGTTTTCCAGGGGACAGGAACACTGAAGCTTTCTTT
CDR3 protein: CASFPGDRNTEAFF

J gene: TRBJ2-3
clone size: -
D gene: TRBD1
V gene: TRBV14
CDR3 DNA: TGTGCCAGCAGCCCAGGAGGTATCTCGACAGGGAGCACAGATACGCAGTATTTT
CDR3 protein: CASSPGGISTGSTDTQYF

J gene: TRBJ2-4
clone size: once
D gene: -
V gene: TRBV28
CDR3 DNA: TGTGCCAGCAGTTTGGGTCGGTGGGGGGGCGCATCCAAAAACATTCAGTACTTC
CDR3 protein: CASSLGRWGGASKNIQYF

J gene: TRBJ1-5
clone size: few
D gene: TRBD1
V gene: TRBV6-4
CDR3 DNA: TGTGCCAGCAGTGCCGGGACAGGGGGCAATCAGCCCCAGCATTTT
CDR3 protein: CASSAGTGGNQPQHF